This T cell receptor beta chain was found in a study of long-term antiretroviral therapy in people with HIV. Cryopreserved PBMC numbered about 1-10 million per sample before DNA extraction. CDR3 length equals 15 residues. Germline CDR1 MNHNY, CDR2 SVGAGI (reference sequence). Deletions cut 6 bases from V and 0 bases from J, with 12 bases between. Survey-level resolution applied to immunoSEQ assay v3.0. TCRdb keeps only in-frame clones here, not all; method: immunoSEQ multiplex PCR. The table has around 20,000 clones, roughly 80% seen once; the top ten hold about 17%. V usage is TRBV6-6 and J usage is TRBJ1-5; D remains ambiguous. Here the sequenced sample was unsorted PBMCs, taken 0.6 years after starting antiretroviral therapy. This TCR derives from a woman aged 18-29 years with HIV. The CDR3 protein is CASRVTYHSNQPQHF. The CDR3 DNA reads as TGTGCCAGCAGAGTAACCTATCATAGCAATCAGCCCCAGCATTTT.